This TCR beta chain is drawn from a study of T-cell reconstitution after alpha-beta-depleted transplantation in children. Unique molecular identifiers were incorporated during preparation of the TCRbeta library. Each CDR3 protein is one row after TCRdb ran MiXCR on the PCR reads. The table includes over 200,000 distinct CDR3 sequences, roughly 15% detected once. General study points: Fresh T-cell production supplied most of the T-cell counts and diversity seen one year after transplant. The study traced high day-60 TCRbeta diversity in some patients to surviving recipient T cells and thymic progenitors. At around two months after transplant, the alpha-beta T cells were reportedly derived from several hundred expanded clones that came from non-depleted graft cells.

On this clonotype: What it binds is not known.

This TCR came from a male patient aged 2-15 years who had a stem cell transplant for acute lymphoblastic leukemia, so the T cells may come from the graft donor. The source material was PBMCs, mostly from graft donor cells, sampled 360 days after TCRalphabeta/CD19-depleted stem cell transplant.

The CDR3 sequence is CATSRGYF. CDR3 coding DNA: TGTGCCACCAGCAGGGGATACTTC. The genes are TRBV15 and TRBJ2-5, with D unresolved. Trimming pared 3 bases from V and 14 bases from J, leaving 4 bases between. Germline V lookup: CDR1 LNHNV, CDR2 YYDKDF (reference sequence). This CDR3 has 8 amino acids.